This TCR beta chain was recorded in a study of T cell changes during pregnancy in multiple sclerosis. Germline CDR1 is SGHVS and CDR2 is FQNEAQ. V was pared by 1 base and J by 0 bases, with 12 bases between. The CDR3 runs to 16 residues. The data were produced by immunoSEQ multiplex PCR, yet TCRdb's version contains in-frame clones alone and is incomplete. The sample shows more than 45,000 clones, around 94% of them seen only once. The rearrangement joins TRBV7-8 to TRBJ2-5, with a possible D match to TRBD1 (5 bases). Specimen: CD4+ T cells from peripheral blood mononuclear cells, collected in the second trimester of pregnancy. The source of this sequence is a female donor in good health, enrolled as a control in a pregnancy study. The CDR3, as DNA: TGTGCCAGCAGCTTAGGTCTAGTAGGGGACCAAGAGACCCAGTACTTC. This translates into CASSLGLVGDQETQYF.